These 15 T cell receptor beta chains were all obtained from the same sample, sequenced in a study of control samples from healthy donors and cancer patients. The protocol was immunoSEQ multiplex PCR, while the TCRdb copy is restricted to in-frame clones and leaves out a portion. Of about 120,000 clones in the sample, more than 85% were seen once. The sample comprised blood. These receptors were collected from a man aged 25 to 40 in good health.

The chain couples TRBV25-1 to TRBJ1-3; D remains unclear. This CDR3 spans 15 amino acids. The germline V gene has CDR1 MGHDK and CDR2 SYGVNS. V lost 3 bases, J lost 2 bases, and 11 bases lay in between. Here the CDR3 reads CASSDEGSTGNTIYF. CDR3 in DNA: TGTGCCAGCAGTGATGAGGGCAGTACTGGAAACACCATATATTTT.

V usage is TRBV5-5 and J usage is TRBJ1-3; D gene ambiguous. V dropped 2 bases and J dropped 4 bases, with 10 bases sitting between them. Germline CDR1 reads SGHKS; CDR2 reads YYEKEE (reference sequence). This CDR3 is 14 amino acids long. The CDR3: CASSFHRAGNTIYF. The CDR3 DNA sequence: TGTGCCAGCAGCTTCCACCGAGCGGGAAACACCATATATTTT.

The chain joins TRBV27 to TRBJ2-7; 9 bases are a match to TRBD1. The germline gives CDR1 MNHEY, CDR2 SMNVEV (reference sequence). The CDR3 extends over 14 amino acids. Unmatched junction bases numbered 4, after V lost 7 bases and J lost 0 bases. The CDR3 reads CASTQTGGSYEQYF. The CDR3 bases are TGTGCCAGCACCCAGACAGGGGGCTCCTACGAGCAGTACTTC.

The V gene is TRBV5-1, the J gene TRBJ2-7; 10 bases map to TRBD1. Trimming took 4 bases from V and 5 from J; bases not matched to a gene: 6. The CDR3 has 14 amino acids. The germline V gene encodes CDR1 SGHRS and CDR2 YFSETQ. DNA for the CDR3: TGCGCCAGCAGCCCCGCCGGGACAGGGGACGAGCAGTACTTC. Translating it yields CASSPAGTGDEQYF.

This chain's CDR3 is CASRLQGRETQYF. The CDR3 DNA follows: TGTGCCAGCAGGCTACAGGGGAGGGAGACCCAGTACTTC. The chain is built from TRBV6-5 and TRBJ2-5; maybe TRBD1 (7 bases). Germline CDR1 and CDR2: MNHEY and SVGAGI. The CDR3 totals 13 residues. The V end was cut by 6 bases, the J end by 5 bases, with 13 bases between.

The chain is built from TRBV28 and TRBJ2-3, with no clear D. The ends were cut back, 4 bases at V and 2 bases at J, with 16 bases in the middle. The CDR3 is 16 amino acids. The V gene's germline CDR1 is MDHEN and CDR2 SYDVKM. The CDR3 reads CASSSLFGLYTDTQYF. CDR3 DNA sequence: TGTGCCAGCAGTTCCCTATTCGGGCTGTACACAGATACGCAGTATTTT.

The CDR3 spells CASSLTLGGYGYTF. In DNA, the CDR3 is TGTGCCAGCAGTTTGACCCTCGGAGGCTATGGCTACACCTTC. This chain uses TRBV27 with TRBJ1-2; D gene unclear. There are 14 residues in the CDR3. Trimming took off 3 bases at V and 4 bases at J, with 12 bases between the two ends. CDR1 and CDR2 (germline): MNHEY, SMNVEV (reference sequence).

This clone was recorded once. The chain joins TRBV5-5 to TRBJ1-4, with no clear D. CDR3 length equals 15 residues. The germline V gene encodes CDR1 SGHKS and CDR2 YYEKEE (reference sequence). The V end lost 1 base, the J end lost 1 base, and 8 bases lay between the germline ends. CDR3 protein: CASSLMGKTNEKLFF. The DNA of the CDR3 is TGTGCCAGCAGCTTGATGGGGAAAACTAATGAAAAACTGTTTTTT.

The sample holds one count of this clone. The junction differs from germline at one of its ends, possibly a read error. The V call is TRBV6-1, the J call TRBJ1-1, with a weak D call TRBD1 (5 bases). Germline V CDR1 and CDR2: MNHNS, SASEGT. The CDR3 spans 18 residues. This chain's CDR3 is CASSEENFRDPLNTEAFF. In DNA form, the CDR3 reads TGTGCCAGCAGCGAAGAAAATTTCCGGGACCCCTTGAACACTGAAGCTTTCTTT.

J is TRBJ1-3 and V is TRBV6-5, with TRBD1 identical over 7 bases. The CDR3 spans 13 residues. Germline assignment: CDR1 MNHEY and CDR2 SVGAGI. After removal of 8 bases from V and 2 bases from J, the junction contained 3 bases not matched to a gene. CDR3 sequence (DNA): TGTGCCAGCGCGGGGACAGCTGGAAACACCATATATTTT. Encoded protein: CASAGTAGNTIYF.

CDR3 bases: TGTGCCAGCAGCTCGGACAGGGGGCTCTACAATGAGCAGTTCTTC. It is translated as CASSSDRGLYNEQFF. V and J are TRBV5-5 and TRBJ2-1; 11 nucleotides match TRBD1. The length of the CDR3 is 15 residues. The germline V gene encodes CDR1 SGHKS and CDR2 YYEKEE (reference sequence). Unmatched junction bases numbered 2, after V lost 3 bases and J lost 3 bases.

The chain recombines TRBV28 with TRBJ2-1, with D maybe TRBD2 (7 bases). The CDR3 spans 12 residues. CDR1 MDHEN and CDR2 SYDVKM come from the germline V gene. V was cut by 7 bases and J by 7 bases, with 11 bases left in between. The CDR3 DNA is TGTGCCAGCAAGGGGGGGGGTAATGAGCAGTTCTTC. It codes for CASKGGGNEQFF.

This chain uses TRBV5-1 with TRBJ2-1; 11 nucleotides agree with TRBD2. J lost 5 bases, V lost 4 bases, and 8 bases had no gene match. From germline, CDR1 is SGHRS and CDR2 YFSETQ. The CDR3 consists of 16 residues. CDR3 sequence: CASSLPTSGAHNEQFF. The DNA for the CDR3 is TGCGCCAGCAGCCTCCCGACTAGCGGGGCGCACAATGAGCAGTTCTTC.

The rearrangement links TRBV4-1 to TRBJ2-7; D call uncertain. This CDR3 comprises 13 residues. Germline CDR1 MGHRA, CDR2 YSYEKL. The germline V and J ends were trimmed by 0 bases and 1 base, with 4 bases remaining between them. The CDR3 DNA reads TGCGCCAGCAGCCAAGAAGGGTCCTACGAGCAGTACTTC. This sequence encodes CASSQEGSYEQYF.

The chain links TRBV4-2 to TRBJ2-3, with D possibly called TRBD1 or TRBD2 (6 bases each). CDR1 LGHNA and CDR2 YNFKEQ come from the germline V gene. V was pared by 4 bases and J by 10 bases, with 27 bases between. CDR3 length: 17 residues. The CDR3 loop is CASSRGRGDSTRWAQYF. For the CDR3, the DNA is TGTGCCAGCAGCCGGGGGCGGGGTGACTCCACCCGGTGGGCGCAGTATTTT.